The 26 T cell receptor beta chains presented below share a single source sample, sequenced in a study of blood T cell repertoires in COVID-19. Libraries were prepared by immunoSEQ multiplex PCR; TCRdb keeps only in-frame clonotypes and omits some of them. Among roughly 330,000 clones, approximately 88% were seen once, and the ten largest hold more than 5%. Source material: PBMCs or T cells enriched from blood (not recorded which). These receptors all come from a man aged 25 to 40 who had recovered from COVID-19.

The chain employs TRBV5-6 and TRBJ2-3, with a possible D match to TRBD2 (5 bases). Trimming shortened V by 4 bases and J by 0 bases, and 15 bases separated the two germline ends. Per the germline V gene, CDR1 is SGHDT and CDR2 is YYEEEE. There are 16 residues in the CDR3. The CDR3 loop reads CASSPTPTGSTDTQYF. The CDR3 bases are TGTGCCAGCAGCCCAACCCCGACGGGGAGCACAGATACGCAGTATTTT.

This rearrangement joins TRBV5-1 to TRBJ1-5; the D gene is possibly TRBD1 (6 bases). The V end was cut by 5 bases, the J end by 7 bases, with 16 bases between. The CDR3 covers 14 residues. The germline CDR1 and CDR2 sequences are SGHRS and YFSETQ. For the CDR3, the DNA is TGCGCCAGCAGTCGGGACATTGGGGGCCAGCCCCAGCATTTT. Translating gives CASSRDIGGQPQHF.

This clone was seen many times. The same CDR3 is also encoded by other DNA sequences in this sample. This chain uses TRBV19 with TRBJ2-7; the D gene is possibly TRBD1 (5 bases). V lost 3 bases and J 3 bases, leaving 9 bases between the germline ends. Germline loops: CDR1 LNHDA, CDR2 SQIVND (reference sequence). This CDR3 is built from 13 residues. As DNA, the CDR3 is TGTGCCAGTAGTATCCGGCAGGGCTACGAGCAGTACTTC. Translating it yields CASSIRQGYEQYF.

The J gene is TRBJ1-6, the V gene TRBV19; 7 bases align to TRBD1. Germline loops: CDR1 LNHDA, CDR2 SQIVND (reference sequence). Unmatched junction bases numbered 8, after V lost 4 bases and J lost 2 bases. The length of the CDR3 is 17 residues. CDR3 bases: TGTGCCAGTAGTACGCGACAGGGAAATCCCTATAATTCACCCCTCCACTTT. Protein sequence: CASSTRQGNPYNSPLHF.

The chain joins TRBV7-9 to TRBJ2-1; D not resolved. The germline V gene encodes CDR1 SEHNR and CDR2 FQNEAQ (reference sequence). Trimming left V 0 bases short and J 8 bases short, with 5 bases between. This CDR3 is built from 12 residues. The CDR3 here is CASSLALHEQFF. In DNA, the CDR3 is TGTGCCAGCAGCTTAGCCCTACATGAGCAGTTCTTC.

The chain is built from TRBV5-1 and TRBJ2-1; 10 nucleotides agree with TRBD2. CDR1 and CDR2 (germline): SGHRS, YFSETQ. This CDR3 is built from 15 residues. V was clipped by 4 bases and J by 7 bases; unmatched bases: 8. For the CDR3, the DNA is TGCGCCAGCAGCAGTAGCGGGGGGCCGCGGAATGAGCAGTTCTTC. Protein: CASSSSGGPRNEQFF.

The chain links TRBV28 to TRBJ2-5; TRBD2 matches at 7 bases. The trim removed 0 bases at V and 5 bases at J, leaving 6 bases unmatched. The CDR3 consists of 15 residues. Looked up from germline, CDR1 is MDHEN and CDR2 is SYDVKM. The CDR3 here is CASSLWFGGGETQYF. The CDR3 region has the DNA TGTGCCAGCAGTTTATGGTTTGGGGGAGGGGAGACCCAGTACTTC.

The CDR3 DNA sequence: TGCAGTGCTAGTGGTGGGGGAGGATACCAAGAGACCCAGTACTTC. This gives the protein CSASGGGGYQETQYF. The chain couples TRBV20-1 to TRBJ2-5; TRBD2 might be the D (6 bases). V was shortened by 3 bases and J by 0 bases, with 14 bases between the two germline ends. The CDR3 loop spans 15 amino acids. CDR1 and CDR2 (germline): DFQATT, SNEGSKA (reference sequence).

This rearrangement joins TRBV18 to TRBJ2-3; D is possibly TRBD1 (5 bases). V lost 5 bases and J 0 bases, leaving 12 bases between the germline ends. Germline V gives CDR1 KGHSH, CDR2 LQKENI. This CDR3 region has 15 residues. The CDR3 spells CASSWGRPSTDTQYF. CDR3 nucleotide sequence: TGTGCCAGCTCATGGGGCAGGCCGAGCACAGATACGCAGTATTTT.

V gene TRBV5-4 combines with J gene TRBJ1-3; 11 bases map to TRBD1. The V gene end was trimmed by 4 bases and the J gene end by 3 bases; junction bases not matched to a gene: 3. This CDR3 is 15 amino acids long. Per germline, CDR1 SGHNT and CDR2 YYREEE (reference sequence). The CDR3, as DNA: TGTGCCAGCAGCGGACAGGGGGCGCTTGGAAACACCATATATTTT. Its protein is CASSGQGALGNTIYF.

This chain connects TRBV18 to TRBJ2-1; D may be TRBD1 (6 bases). From germline, CDR1 is KGHSH and CDR2 LQKENI. The V end was cut by 2 bases, the J end by 5 bases, with 16 bases between. The CDR3 is 16 residues long. CDR3 in amino acids: CASSPGQPALNNEQFF. The DNA for the CDR3 is TGTGCCAGCTCACCAGGACAGCCCGCCTTAAACAATGAGCAGTTCTTC. Full variable domain (outside the CDR3, taken from reference TRBV18 and TRBJ2-1): NAGVMQNPRHLVRRRGQEARLRCSPMKGHSHVYWYRQLPEEGLKFMVYLQKENIIDESGMPKERFSAEFPKEGPSILRIQQVVRGDSAAYFCASSPGQPALNNEQFFGPGTRLTVL.

The gene calls are TRBV12-5 and TRBJ1-2; maybe TRBD1 (6 bases). Germline values: CDR1 LGHNT, CDR2 FRNRAP. The CDR3 is 12 amino acids. The germline V and J ends were trimmed by 6 bases and 3 bases, with 8 bases remaining between them. For the CDR3, the DNA is TGTGCTAGTGGGCCAGGGGACTATGGCTACACCTTC. Protein product: CASGPGDYGYTF.

This clone occurred a few times. The rearrangement links TRBV19 to TRBJ1-5, with 8 bases that match TRBD1. V shed 2 bases, J shed 0 bases, and the junction held 3 bases outside the gene matches. The CDR3 extends over 16 amino acids. CDR1 LNHDA and CDR2 SQIVND come from the germline V gene (reference sequence). In DNA, the CDR3 is TGTGCCAGTAGTATAAGTACAGGGGGTAGCAATCAGCCCCAGCATTTT. Translation gives CASSISTGGSNQPQHF. Filled out from reference TRBV19 and TRBJ1-5, the complete variable domain reads DGGITQSPKYLFRKEGQNVTLSCEQNLNHDAMYWYRQDPGQGLRLIYYSQIVNDFQKGDIAEGYSVSREKKESFPLTVTSAQKNPTAFYLCASSISTGGSNQPQHFGDGTRLSIL.

V and J are TRBV7-8 and TRBJ2-7; 8 nucleotides align to TRBD1. This CDR3 comprises 18 residues. The V gene's germline CDR1 is SGHVS and CDR2 FQNEAQ. The V gene end was trimmed by 3 bases and the J gene end by 3 bases; junction bases not matched to a gene: 16. The CDR3 is CASSFPDRGKLTDYEQYF. For the CDR3, the DNA is TGTGCCAGCAGCTTTCCCGACAGGGGAAAGTTGACTGACTACGAGCAGTACTTC. Full variable domain (remainder filled in from reference TRBV7-8 and TRBJ2-7): GAGVSQSPRYKVAKRGQDVALRCDPISGHVSLFWYQQALGQGPEFLTYFQNEAQLDKSGLPSDRFFAERPEGSVSTLKIQRTQQEDSAVYLCASSFPDRGKLTDYEQYFGPGTRLTVT.

The CDR3 region has the DNA TGTGCCTGGAGTGTAGTAGGGGGCAGTGGAGCTTTCTTT. This codes for CAWSVVGGSGAFF. This rearrangement joins TRBV30 to TRBJ1-1, with TRBD1 matching over 7 bases. Germline CDR1 and CDR2: GTSNPN and SVGIG (reference sequence). The V gene end was trimmed by 0 bases and the J gene end by 10 bases; junction bases not matched to a gene: 8. The CDR3 consists of 13 residues.

This clone was counted a few times. The chain combines TRBV2 with TRBJ1-1, with D tentatively TRBD1 (5 bases). Germline V gene lookup returns CDR1 SNHLY and CDR2 FYNNEI. This CDR3 region has 14 residues. Trimming cost V 5 bases and J 5 bases, with 15 bases left between them. The CDR3 coding sequence is TGTGCCAGCAGTACCTGGGGGGTAGGGACTGAAGCTTTCTTT. Residues: CASSTWGVGTEAFF.

The chain links TRBV5-5 to TRBJ1-2; weak D call: TRBD1 (5 bases). This CDR3 region has 14 residues. The germline V gene has CDR1 SGHKS and CDR2 YYEKEE (reference sequence). The V end lost 3 bases, the J end lost 4 bases, and 13 bases lay between the germline ends. In nucleotides, the CDR3 is TGTGCCAGCAGCTACGGGACTTCCCCCTATGGCTACACCTTC. Translation: CASSYGTSPYGYTF. Supplemented by reference TRBV5-5 and TRBJ1-2, the full variable domain reads DAGVTQSPTHLIKTRGQQVTLRCSPISGHKSVSWYQQVLGQGPQFIFQYYEKEERGRGNFPDRFSARQFPNYSSELNVNALLLGDSALYLCASSYGTSPYGYTFGSGTRLTVV.

This chain connects TRBV4-1 to TRBJ1-1; 8 nucleotides line up with TRBD1. The CDR3 is made up of 15 amino acids. The V segment lost 2 bases and the J segment 1 base; nucleotides outside the gene matches: 3. Germline-derived CDR1 and CDR2 are MGHRA and YSYEKL. CDR3 DNA: TGCGCCAGCAGCCAAAGTGGACAGGGGAACACTGAAGCTTTCTTT. Its protein is CASSQSGQGNTEAFF.

J is TRBJ2-7 and V is TRBV28; 9 bases agree with TRBD1. The CDR3 length is 14 residues. Germline trimming cut 5 bases from V and 5 bases from J; bases unmatched to any gene: 7. Germline V gene data show CDR1 as MDHEN and CDR2 as SYDVKM. The CDR3 here is CASSAGTGLHEQYF. The CDR3 DNA reads as TGTGCCAGCAGTGCCGGGACAGGGCTCCACGAGCAGTACTTC. The full variable domain, rest sourced from reference TRBV28 and TRBJ2-7, is DVKVTQSSRYLVKRTGEKVFLECVQDMDHENMFWYRQDPGLGLRLIYFSYDVKMKEKGDIPEGYSVSREKKERFSLILESASTNQTSMYLCASSAGTGLHEQYFGPGTRLTVT.

This clone was detected only once. The chain is built from TRBV5-1 and TRBJ2-7, with TRBD1 matching over 9 bases. The J segment lost 3 bases and the V segment lost 7 bases, leaving 8 bases of the junction unmatched. The CDR3 runs 14 residues. CDR1 and CDR2 from the germline V gene are SGHRS and YFSETQ. The chain's CDR3 is CASFDGTGYYEQYF. CDR3 sequence (DNA): TGCGCCAGCTTTGACGGGACAGGGTACTACGAGCAGTACTTC. The full variable domain, completed using reference TRBV5-1 and TRBJ2-7, is KAGVTQTPRYLIKTRGQQVTLSCSPISGHRSVSWYQQTPGQGLQFLFEYFSETQRNKGNFPGRFSGRQFSNSRSEMNVSTLELGDSALYLCASFDGTGYYEQYFGPGTRLTVT.

This clone has a single count. The chain combines TRBV7-8 with TRBJ2-5; 11 bases match TRBD2. The germline gives CDR1 SGHVS, CDR2 FQNEAQ. After removal of 5 bases from V and 2 bases from J, the junction contained 7 bases not matched to a gene. The CDR3 runs to 16 residues. The chain's CDR3 is CASSPRLAGKQETQYF. CDR3 sequence (DNA): TGTGCCAGCAGCCCCCGACTAGCGGGGAAACAAGAGACCCAGTACTTC.

The chain uses TRBV5-1 and TRBJ1-5; 9 bases fit TRBD1. Germline CDR1 reads SGHRS; CDR2 reads YFSETQ. V dropped 4 bases and J dropped 5; count of bases not matched to a gene: 7. This CDR3 is 15 amino acids long. In nucleotides, the CDR3 is TGCGCCAGCAGCAGGGGACAGGGTCCCGATCAGCCCCAGCATTTT. Its protein is CASSRGQGPDQPQHF.

The gene calls are TRBV9 and TRBJ2-5, with D possibly matching TRBD1 (5 bases). Trimming left V 0 bases short and J 2 bases short, with 8 bases between. Germline lookup yields CDR1 SGDLS and CDR2 YYNGEE. This CDR3 region has 14 residues. The CDR3 is CASSVGTLQETQYF. CDR3 in DNA: TGTGCCAGCAGCGTAGGGACATTACAAGAGACCCAGTACTTC.

For this clone: The sample has other DNA sequences that encode this CDR3 too. The J gene is TRBJ2-7, the V gene TRBV7-9, with D possibly TRBD2 on 6 matching bases. Deletions cut 3 bases from V and 0 bases from J, with 9 bases between. Germline lookup yields CDR1 SEHNR and CDR2 FQNEAQ (reference sequence). This CDR3 spans 14 amino acids. CDR3 residues: CASSLVGGSYEQYF. The CDR3 nucleotides are TGTGCCAGCAGCTTGGTCGGGGGCTCCTACGAGCAGTACTTC.

V usage is TRBV28 and J usage is TRBJ1-5, with TRBD1 identical over 7 bases. Germline V gene data show CDR1 as MDHEN and CDR2 as SYDVKM. V gave up 6 bases and J gave up 3 bases; unmatched junction bases: 11. The CDR3 totals 16 residues. The CDR3 DNA reads as TGTGCCAGCAGCTCTGCAGGGGGATTAGTCAATCAGCCCCAGCATTTT. Translation gives CASSSAGGLVNQPQHF.

This chain uses TRBV27 with TRBJ2-7, with D uncertain. The CDR3 loop spans 11 amino acids. The germline gives CDR1 MNHEY, CDR2 SMNVEV (reference sequence). The V end lost 4 bases, the J end lost 7 bases, and 8 bases lay between the germline ends. The CDR3 reads CASSSLREQYF. The CDR3 nucleotides are TGTGCCAGCAGTTCCCTGAGAGAGCAGTACTTC.